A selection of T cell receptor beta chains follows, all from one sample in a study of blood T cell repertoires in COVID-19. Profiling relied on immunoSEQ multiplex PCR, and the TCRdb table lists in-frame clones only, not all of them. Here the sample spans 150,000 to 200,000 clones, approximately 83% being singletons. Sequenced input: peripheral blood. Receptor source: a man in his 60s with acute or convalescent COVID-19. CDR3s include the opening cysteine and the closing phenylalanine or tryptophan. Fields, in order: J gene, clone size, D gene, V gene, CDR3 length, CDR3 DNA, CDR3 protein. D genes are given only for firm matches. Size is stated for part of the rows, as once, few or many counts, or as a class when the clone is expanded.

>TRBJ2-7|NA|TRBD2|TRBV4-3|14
TGCGCCAGCAGCCAAGGCGGGAGGGCTTACGAGCAGTACTTC
CASSQGGRAYEQYF
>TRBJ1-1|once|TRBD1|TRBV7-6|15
TGTGCCAGCAGCTTAGTTGCAGGGGGCAACACTGAAGCTTTCTTT
CASSLVAGGNTEAFF
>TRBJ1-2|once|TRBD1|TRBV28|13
TGTGCCAGCAGCCTCAGGGGGAACTATGGCTACACCTTC
CASSLRGNYGYTF
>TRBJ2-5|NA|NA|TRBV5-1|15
TGCGCCAGCAAGGTCCAGGGACAAAGTCAAGAGACCCAGTACTTC
CASKVQGQSQETQYF
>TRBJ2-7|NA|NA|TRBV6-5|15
TGTGCCAGCAGTAATTTGCCCGGCGGGCTTTACGAGCAGTACTTC
CASSNLPGGLYEQYF
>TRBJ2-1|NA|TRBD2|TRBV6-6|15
TGTGCCAGCAGCCCCAGCGGGAGGGCGGGCAATGAGCAGTTCTTC
CASSPSGRAGNEQFF
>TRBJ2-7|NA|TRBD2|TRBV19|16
TGTGCCAGTAGTCTTCCGGGACTAGCGGGAATCGACGAGCAGTACTTC
CASSLPGLAGIDEQYF
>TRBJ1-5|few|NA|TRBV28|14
TGTGCCAGCAGTTTTACAGGGATGTCACGGGCCCAGCATTTT
CASSFTGMSRAQHF
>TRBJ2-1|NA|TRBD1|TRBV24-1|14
TGTGCCACCAGTGGGACAGGGAGAAACGGTGAGCAGTTCTTC
CATSGTGRNGEQFF
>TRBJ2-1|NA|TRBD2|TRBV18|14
TGTGCCAGCCGCCGGACTAGCGGTGCGGAAGAGCAGTTCTTC
CASRRTSGAEEQFF
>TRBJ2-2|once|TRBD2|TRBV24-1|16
TGTGCCACCAGTGATCAGGATAGCGGGATAGGCGGGGAGCTGTTTTTT
CATSDQDSGIGGELFF
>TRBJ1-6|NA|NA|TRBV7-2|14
TGTGCCAGCAGCACTACAGGGTTTGCTTCACCCCTCCACTTT
CASSTTGFASPLHF
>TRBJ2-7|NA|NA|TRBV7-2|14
TGTGCCAGCAGCTTAGCCGAGGGTCCCTACGAGCAGTACTTC
CASSLAEGPYEQYF
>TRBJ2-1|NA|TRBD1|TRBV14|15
TGTGCCAGCAGCCAGGTCAGGGGGCTTAACAATGAGCAGTTCTTC
CASSQVRGLNNEQFF
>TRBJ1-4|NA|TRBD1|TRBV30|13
TGTGCCTGGAGTCGACAGGGGTGGGAAAAACTGTTTTTT
CAWSRQGWEKLFF
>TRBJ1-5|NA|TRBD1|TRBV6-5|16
TGTGCCAGCAGTTCTGGGACAGGGGGGTGGAATCAGCCCCAGCATTTT
CASSSGTGGWNQPQHF
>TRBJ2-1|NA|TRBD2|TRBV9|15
TGTGCCAGCAGCGTAGAGGGACTAGCGGGAGGTGAGCAGTTCTTC
CASSVEGLAGGEQFF
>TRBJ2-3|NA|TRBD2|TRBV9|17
TGTGCCAGCAGCCCTAAAATAGCGGGAGTAATTCTGAATACGCAGTATTTT
CASSPKIAGVILNTQYF
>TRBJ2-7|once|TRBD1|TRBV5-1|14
TGCGCCAGCCAACAGGGGGCCACCCCGGGCGAGCAGTACTTC
CASQQGATPGEQYF
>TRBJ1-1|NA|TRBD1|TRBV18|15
TGTGCCAGCTCACCACGGGACAGGGTCGACACTGAAGCTTTCTTT
CASSPRDRVDTEAFF
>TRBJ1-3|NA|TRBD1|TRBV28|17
TGTGCCAGCAGCTCCCTGGGGGCAGGGGGCTCTGGAAACACCATATATTTT
CASSSLGAGGSGNTIYF
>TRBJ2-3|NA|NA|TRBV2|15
TGTGCCAGCAGTGAAGCAAGAACTAGGGCAGATACGCAGTATTTT
CASSEARTRADTQYF
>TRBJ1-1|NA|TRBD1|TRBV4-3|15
TGCGCCAGCAGCCAAGAGCAGGGGGCGGGCACTGAAGCTTTCTTT
CASSQEQGAGTEAFF
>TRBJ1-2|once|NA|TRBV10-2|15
TGCGCCAGCACTAAAACGGGGGGGGCTAACTATGGCTACACCTTC
CASTKTGGANYGYTF
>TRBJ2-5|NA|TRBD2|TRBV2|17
TGTGCCAGCAAGCACAGAGCGGGAGAGGGCTCTCTGGAGACCCAGTACTTC
CASKHRAGEGSLETQYF
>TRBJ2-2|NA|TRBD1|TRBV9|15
TGTGCCAGCAGCGCTCCGGGACAGGGGGCCGGGGAGCTGTTTTTT
CASSAPGQGAGELFF
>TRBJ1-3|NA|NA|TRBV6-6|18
TGTGCCAGCAGTCTTCAGGCCTCACTTGGAACTTCTGGAAACACCATATATTTT
CASSLQASLGTSGNTIYF
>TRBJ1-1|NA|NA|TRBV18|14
TGTGCCAGCTCACCATTTCACATGAACACTGAAGCTTTCTTT
CASSPFHMNTEAFF
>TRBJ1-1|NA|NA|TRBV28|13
TGTGCCAGCACCGGTCCCAGGCACACTGAAGCTTTCTTT
CASTGPRHTEAFF
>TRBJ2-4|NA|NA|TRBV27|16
TGTGCCAGCAGTTTATCGTCCGGGAGAGCCAAAAACATTCAGTACTTC
CASSLSSGRAKNIQYF
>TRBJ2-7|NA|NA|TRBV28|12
TGTGCCAGCAGTCAGGGCTCCTACGAGCAGTACTTC
CASSQGSYEQYF
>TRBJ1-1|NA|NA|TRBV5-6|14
TGTGCCAGCAGCGCCCGCCAGGTGAACACTGAAGCTTTCTTT
CASSARQVNTEAFF
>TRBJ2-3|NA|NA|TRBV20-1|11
TGCAGTGCAGAACCCGGAGATACGCAGTATTTT
CSAEPGDTQYF
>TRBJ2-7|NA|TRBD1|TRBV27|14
TGTGCCAGCAGAACCGGGACAGGGCATTACAAGCAGTACTTC
CASRTGTGHYKQYF
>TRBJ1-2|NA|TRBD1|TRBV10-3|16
TGTGCCATCAGTGAGCCTGCCGGGACAGGGGTCTATGGCTACACCTTC
CAISEPAGTGVYGYTF
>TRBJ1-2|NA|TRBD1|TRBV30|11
TGTGCCTGGAATAGGGGGCAGGCCTACACCTTC
CAWNRGQAYTF
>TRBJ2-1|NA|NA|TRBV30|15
TGTGCCTGGAGTCCGCGGGGGCTCGTTTACAATGAGCAGTTCTTC
CAWSPRGLVYNEQFF
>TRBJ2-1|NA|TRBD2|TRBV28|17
TGTGCCAGCAGTCCGCGGCACGGGACTAGCGGGAGGCTTGAGCAGTTCTTC
CASSPRHGTSGRLEQFF
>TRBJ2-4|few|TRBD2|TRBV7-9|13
TGTGCCAGCAGTACAGCGGGAGGGAACATTCAGTACTTC
CASSTAGGNIQYF
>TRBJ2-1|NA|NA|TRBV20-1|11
TGCAGTGCGAGCTCAGGGCATGAGCAGTTCTTC
CSASSGHEQFF
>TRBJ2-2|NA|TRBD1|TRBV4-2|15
TGTGCCAGCAGCCCTAAACAGGGGTACACCGGGGAGCTGTTTTTT
CASSPKQGYTGELFF
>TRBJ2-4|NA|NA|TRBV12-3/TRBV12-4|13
TGTGCCAGCCAAGATTTTGGGGGCCGCATTCAGTACTTC
CASQDFGGRIQYF
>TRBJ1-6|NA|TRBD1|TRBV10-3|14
TGTGCCATCAGTGAGGCTCAGGGGGGTTCACCCCTCCACTTT
CAISEAQGGSPLHF
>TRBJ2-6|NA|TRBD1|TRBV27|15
TGTGCCAGCAGGCCAGGGGGCGCGGGGGCCAACGTCCTGACTTTC
CASRPGGAGANVLTF
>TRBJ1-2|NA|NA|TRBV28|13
TGTGCCAGCAGACTCACTTCTAACTATGGCTACACCTTC
CASRLTSNYGYTF
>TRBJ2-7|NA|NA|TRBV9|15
TGTGCCAGCAGCGTAGCTGTCGGGTCAACCTACGAGCAGTACTTC
CASSVAVGSTYEQYF
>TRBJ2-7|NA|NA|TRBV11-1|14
TGTGCCAGCAGCCCTAATGTTGACGGCGGCGAGCAGTACTTC
CASSPNVDGGEQYF
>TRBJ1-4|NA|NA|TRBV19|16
TGTGCCAGTAGCCATACAGGGAGCGTAACTAATGAAAAACTGTTTTTT
CASSHTGSVTNEKLFF
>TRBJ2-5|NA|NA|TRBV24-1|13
TGTGCCACCACGAAGGTAGGGGTGGAGACCCAGTACTTC
CATTKVGVETQYF
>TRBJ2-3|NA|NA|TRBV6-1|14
TGTGCCAGCAGTGAGGGCCCCGGGGACTATACGCAGTATTTT
CASSEGPGDYTQYF